The 18 T cell receptor beta chains presented below share a single source sample, sequenced in a study of cytomegalovirus exposure and HLA in healthy donors. The PCR employed 60 Vbeta primers together with 13 Jbeta primers. Data came from immunoSEQ multiplex PCR; TCRdb stores just in-frame clones and leaves some out. Its clone listing holds 70,000 or so clones. The sample was PBMCs. The receptors stem from a man aged 40-49 years in good health and CMV-seronegative.

The rearrangement links TRBV5-4 to TRBJ2-5; TRBD1 aligns across 11 bases. Germline-derived CDR1 and CDR2 are SGHNT and YYREEE (reference sequence). V lost 4 bases to trimming and J lost 4 bases; unmatched junction nucleotides: 9. This CDR3 has 16 residues. The CDR3 region has the DNA TGTGCCAGCAGCCTATGGACAGGGGGCTCCGGAGAGACCCAGTACTTC. It codes for CASSLWTGGSGETQYF.

The chain recombines TRBV5-6 with TRBJ2-7; 7 nucleotides align to TRBD1. The junction had 5 bases not matched to a gene; V was cut back by 2 bases and J by 0 bases. The CDR3 loop spans 15 amino acids. Germline lookup yields CDR1 SGHDT and CDR2 YYEEEE. CDR3 sequence: CASSFPGQHSYEQYF. CDR3 nucleotide sequence: TGTGCCAGCAGCTTCCCGGGACAGCACTCCTACGAGCAGTACTTC.

The chain combines TRBV10-3 with TRBJ2-2; TRBD2 matches at 7 bases. CDR3 length equals 14 residues. CDR1 and CDR2 (germline): ENHRY, SYGVKD. V lost 9 bases to trimming and J lost 3 bases; unmatched junction nucleotides: 7. CDR3 loop: CAIRTRGDTGELFF. The CDR3, as DNA: TGTGCCATACGGACTAGAGGAGACACCGGGGAGCTGTTTTTT.

This rearrangement joins TRBV28 to TRBJ2-3, with D possibly TRBD2 on 6 matching bases. With 5 bases removed from V and 5 bases from J, the gap between germline ends came to 14 bases. The germline gives CDR1 MDHEN, CDR2 SYDVKM. The CDR3 has 14 amino acids. CDR3: CASSRGGVLDTQYF. CDR3 coding DNA: TGTGCCAGCAGTCGTGGCGGGGTCTTAGATACGCAGTATTTT.

The V and J genes are TRBV11-2 and TRBJ1-2, with 10 bases lining up with TRBD1. CDR1 is SGHAT, CDR2 FQNNGV, per germline. This CDR3 comprises 15 residues. Trimming at V came to 4 bases and at J to 7 bases, leaving 9 bases not matched to a gene. The CDR3: CASSSGVGTGVGYTF. The CDR3 nucleotides read TGTGCCAGCAGCTCAGGAGTCGGGACAGGGGTTGGCTACACCTTC.

CDR3 residues: CASSRPGGGSSGANVLTF. CDR3 DNA: TGTGCCAGTAGCCGCCCCGGGGGAGGGAGCTCTGGGGCCAACGTCCTGACTTTC. The chain carries TRBV19 and TRBJ2-6; TRBD2 agrees at 7 bases. The V and J ends lost 6 bases and 0 bases, in that order; junction bases with no gene match: 11. The germline CDR1 and CDR2 sequences are LNHDA and SQIVND (reference sequence). This CDR3 comprises 18 residues.

This rearrangement joins TRBV6-5 to TRBJ2-7; possibly TRBD1 for D (6 bases). The germline CDR1 and CDR2 sequences are MNHEY and SVGAGI. There are 14 residues in the CDR3. V shed 6 bases and J shed 1 base, with 13 bases lying between them. CDR3 DNA: TGTGCCAGCAGACAGGGTTTAGAGTCCTACGAGCAGTACTTC. As protein: CASRQGLESYEQYF.

The V gene is TRBV30, the J gene TRBJ2-2, with 7 positions matching TRBD1. The germline gives CDR1 GTSNPN, CDR2 SVGIG (reference sequence). Trimming cost V 3 bases and J 1 base; bases outside gene matches: 5. The CDR3 has 15 residues. The CDR3 spells CAWRQGSENTGELFF. CDR3 sequence (DNA): TGTGCCTGGAGACAGGGGAGCGAGAACACCGGGGAGCTGTTTTTT.

J is TRBJ1-1 and V is TRBV4-2; 9 bases are a match to TRBD1. The ends lost 3 bases at V and 11 bases at J; junction bases unmatched: 4. The CDR3 sequence is 12 residues long. Germline-derived CDR1 and CDR2 are LGHNA and YNFKEQ. The CDR3 nucleotides read TGTGCCAGCAGCCATCGTGACAGGGGGGCTTTCTTT. Translation: CASSHRDRGAFF.

The chain recombines TRBV5-1 with TRBJ2-3, with D possibly TRBD1 on 6 matching bases. V dropped 0 bases and J dropped 2 bases, with 10 bases sitting between them. The germline V gene encodes CDR1 SGHRS and CDR2 YFSETQ. This CDR3 region has 15 residues. The CDR3 sequence is CASSLADRVTDTQYF. CDR3 coding DNA: TGCGCCAGCAGCTTGGCGGACAGAGTCACAGATACGCAGTATTTT.

The chain links TRBV28 to TRBJ1-6; 7 bases align to TRBD1. Germline V CDR1 and CDR2: MDHEN, SYDVKM. This CDR3 spans 14 amino acids. The trim removed 5 bases at V and 12 bases at J, leaving 10 bases unmatched. CDR3 sequence: CASSQGQTTRPLHF. The CDR3 DNA reads TGTGCCAGCAGTCAGGGACAGACAACGCGACCCCTCCACTTT.

V is TRBV30 and J is TRBJ1-1, with TRBD1 matching 8 bases. Germline-derived CDR1 and CDR2 are GTSNPN and SVGIG (reference sequence). This CDR3 comprises 15 residues. J gave up 1 base and V 5 bases, and 9 bases lay outside the gene matches. The chain's CDR3 is CAWLISGGENTEAFF. CDR3 bases: TGTGCCTGGTTGATATCAGGGGGCGAGAACACTGAAGCTTTCTTT.

The gene calls are TRBV6-6 and TRBJ1-4, with D tentatively TRBD1 (6 bases). Deletions cut 6 bases from V and 8 bases from J, with 16 bases between. CDR1 is MNHNY, CDR2 SVGAGI, per germline (reference sequence). The CDR3 consists of 14 residues. CDR3 region: CASSPRQAQEKLFF. The CDR3 nucleotides read TGTGCCAGCAGCCCCCGACAGGCCCAGGAAAAACTGTTTTTT.

The V gene is TRBV6-1, the J gene TRBJ1-5, with D possibly TRBD1 on 5 matching bases. The CDR3 runs to 13 residues. Germline CDR1 and CDR2: MNHNS and SASEGT. Trimming removed 7 bases from V and 10 bases from J, with 17 bases in between. The CDR3 nucleotides are TGTGCCAGCACGGCGGCAGGGTCGAACCCCCAGCATTTT. As protein: CASTAAGSNPQHF.

The V and J genes are TRBV4-1 and TRBJ1-6; possible D gene TRBD1, 5 bases. The V and J ends lost 2 bases and 6 bases respectively, with 17 bases between them. This CDR3 region has 17 residues. Germline values: CDR1 MGHRA, CDR2 YSYEKL. The CDR3 DNA reads as TGCGCCAGCAGCCAACTAGGACGGGGGACGACTAATTCACCCCTCCACTTT. Translation gives CASSQLGRGTTNSPLHF.

The chain is built from TRBV11-2 and TRBJ2-7; 13 bases match TRBD2. Per germline, CDR1 SGHAT and CDR2 FQNNGV. After removal of 3 bases from V and 4 bases from J, the junction contained 6 bases not matched to a gene. The length of the CDR3 is 16 residues. This chain's CDR3 is CASSLLTSGGKYEQYF. CDR3 nucleotides: TGTGCCAGCAGCTTGCTGACTAGCGGGGGGAAATACGAGCAGTACTTC.

The chain joins TRBV9 to TRBJ1-3; TRBD1 agrees at 7 bases. The germline gives CDR1 SGDLS, CDR2 YYNGEE. This CDR3 region has 16 residues. Losses at the gene ends were 0 bases for V and 4 bases for J; bases not matched to a gene: 7. CDR3: CASSVVPGGMGNTIYF. The CDR3 nucleotides are TGTGCCAGCAGCGTAGTGCCAGGGGGTATGGGAAACACCATATATTTT.

The chain carries TRBV5-1 and TRBJ2-3; 11 bases align to TRBD2. From germline, CDR1 is SGHRS and CDR2 YFSETQ. The CDR3 has 17 amino acids. V gave up 2 bases and J gave up 0 bases; unmatched junction bases: 5. The CDR3 sequence: CASSFRLAGRSTDTQYF. The CDR3, as DNA: TGCGCCAGCAGCTTTCGACTAGCGGGGAGAAGCACAGATACGCAGTATTTT. The variable domain in full, completed from reference TRBV5-1 and TRBJ2-3, reads KAGVTQTPRYLIKTRGQQVTLSCSPISGHRSVSWYQQTPGQGLQFLFEYFSETQRNKGNFPGRFSGRQFSNSRSEMNVSTLELGDSALYLCASSFRLAGRSTDTQYFGPGTRLTVL.